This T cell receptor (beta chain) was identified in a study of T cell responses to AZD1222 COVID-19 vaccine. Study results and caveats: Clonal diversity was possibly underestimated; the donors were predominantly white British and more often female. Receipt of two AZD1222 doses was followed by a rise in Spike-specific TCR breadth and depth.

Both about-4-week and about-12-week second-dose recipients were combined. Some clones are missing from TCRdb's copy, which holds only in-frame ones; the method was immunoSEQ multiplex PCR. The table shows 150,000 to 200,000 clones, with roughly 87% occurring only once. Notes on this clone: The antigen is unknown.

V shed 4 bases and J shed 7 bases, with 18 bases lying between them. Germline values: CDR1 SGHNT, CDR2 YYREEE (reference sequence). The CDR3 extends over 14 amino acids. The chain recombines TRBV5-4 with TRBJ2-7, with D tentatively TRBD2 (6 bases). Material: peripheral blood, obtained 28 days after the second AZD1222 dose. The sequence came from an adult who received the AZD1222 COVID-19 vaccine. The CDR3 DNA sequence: TGTGCCAGCAGCGAATCCGGGACTCGTCGGGAGCAGTACTTC. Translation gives CASSESGTRREQYF.